Listed below are T cell receptor beta chains from one sample, sequenced in a study of T cells in Graves' hyperthyroidism and ophthalmopathy. TCRdb recomputed calls from the multiplex PCR reads with MiXCR, one row per CDR3 protein. Of 370,000 or so distinct CDR3 sequences listed, 15% to 19% are singletons. Sequencing was done on a sample of blood. These receptor sequences come from a woman aged 18-30 years with Graves' hyperthyroidism that later progressed to Graves' ophthalmopathy. The CDR3 runs from the conserved cysteine through the conserved F or W. The D gene is left open where the match is weak. Size is omitted from some rows. Given values are once, few, many or a class for expanded clones.

j_gene,abundance,d_gene,v_gene,CDR3aa,CDR3nt
TRBJ1-5,few,TRBD1,TRBV6-1,CASSYGQGASEFYQPQHF,TGTGCCAGCAGCTACGGACAGGGGGCGTCTGAATTCTATCAGCCCCAGCATTTT
TRBJ2-5,.,TRBD2,TRBV11-3,CASSSPSGRNGQETQYF,TGTGCCAGCAGCTCCCCTAGCGGGAGGAACGGGCAAGAGACCCAGTACTTC
TRBJ1-6,many,.,TRBV30,CAWNRESYNSPLHF,TGTGCCTGGAATCGGGAGTCCTATAATTCACCCCTCCACTTT
TRBJ1-2,few,.,TRBV5-8,CASSKTYGYTF,TGTGCCAGCAGCAAGACCTATGGCTACACCTTC
TRBJ1-5,.,.,TRBV12-3/TRBV12-4,CASRYQGGINQPQHF,TGTGCCAGCCGATACCAAGGGGGAATCAATCAGCCCCAGCATTTT
TRBJ1-2,.,TRBD1,TRBV6-5,CASSYGLQPTGTETYGYTF,TGTGCCAGCAGTTACGGACTACAACCTACCGGGACAGAGACTTATGGCTACACCTTC
TRBJ2-2,.,.,TRBV4-3,CASSQESNTGELFF,TGCGCCAGCAGCCAAGAAAGTAACACCGGGGAGCTGTTTTTT
TRBJ2-7,.,.,TRBV11-2,CASSFYRPSQIDSYEQYF,TGTGCCAGCAGCTTTTATCGGCCCTCTCAAATTGACTCCTACGAGCAGTACTTC
TRBJ2-1,few,TRBD1,TRBV2,CASSVSQGARSEQFF,TGTGCCAGCAGTGTATCCCAGGGGGCGCGAAGTGAGCAGTTCTTC
TRBJ1-4,.,.,TRBV28,CASSPRRGKLFF,TGTGCCAGCAGCCCTCGGAGGGGAAAACTGTTTTTT
TRBJ2-2,.,.,TRBV28,CASRKLRTVTGELFF,TGTGCCAGCAGGAAATTGAGGACGGTCACCGGGGAGCTGTTTTTT
TRBJ1-1,many,TRBD1,TRBV18,CASSRGTGPENTEAFF,TGTGCCAGCTCACGGGGGACAGGGCCTGAGAACACTGAAGCTTTCTTT
TRBJ2-1,many,.,TRBV24-1,CATSDNRGGSYNEQFF,TGTGCCACCAGTGACAACAGGGGGGGCTCCTACAATGAGCAGTTCTTC
TRBJ1-2,many,.,TRBV6-1,CASSEGQHYGYTF,TGTGCCAGCAGTGAAGGACAGCACTATGGCTACACCTTC